These 20 T cell receptor beta chains share one sample of origin, sequenced in a study of Graves' ophthalmopathy and Graves' hyperthyroidism. RNA transcripts provided the template for amplifying TCR beta CDR3 regions. Second-round multiplex PCR came after a first-round RT-PCR that employed HTBI primers. MiXCR was run by TCRdb on the multiplex PCR reads, yielding one entry per CDR3 protein. Here the sample spans 150,000 to 200,000 distinct CDR3 sequences, about two fifths being singletons. The sample was peripheral blood. The receptors were sampled from a man aged 25-40 years with Graves' ophthalmopathy.

Only one count was recorded for this clonotype. This chain joins TRBV18 and TRBJ1-1, with D uncertain. The CDR3 totals 15 residues. CDR1 and CDR2 (germline): KGHSH, LQKENI. The germline V and J ends were trimmed by 1 base and 0 bases, with 9 bases remaining between them. CDR3 in DNA: TGTGCCAGCTCACCACAGGGTTACATGAACACTGAAGCTTTCTTT. Protein sequence: CASSPQGYMNTEAFF.

This clonotype was observed at least ten times. CDR3 coding DNA: TGTGCCAGTAGTATATCCCTCCTGACGTACAGGGGGCTTGCTGAAGCTTTCTTT. It is translated as CASSISLLTYRGLAEAFF. This sequence joins TRBV19 and TRBJ1-1; 9 positions agree with TRBD1. This CDR3 comprises 18 residues. Trimming took 2 bases from V and 6 from J; bases not matched to a gene: 16. Germline V gives CDR1 LNHDA, CDR2 SQIVND (reference sequence). Full variable domain (remainder filled in from reference TRBV19 and TRBJ1-1): DGGITQSPKYLFRKEGQNVTLSCEQNLNHDAMYWYRQDPGQGLRLIYYSQIVNDFQKGDIAEGYSVSREKKESFPLTVTSAQKNPTAFYLCASSISLLTYRGLAEAFFGQGTRLTVV.

This rearrangement joins TRBV24-1 to TRBJ2-6; 7 bases map to TRBD2. With 3 bases clipped from V and 0 bases from J, the junction kept 4 bases outside the gene matches. There are 17 residues in the CDR3. Looked up from germline, CDR1 is KGHDR and CDR2 is SFDVKD. DNA for the CDR3: TGTGCCACCAGTGATCCTGGCGGGGGCTCTGGGGCCAACGTCCTGACTTTC. Amino acid sequence: CATSDPGGGSGANVLTF.

This chain links TRBV28 with TRBJ1-2; no clear D. The ends were cut back, 5 bases at V and 9 bases at J, with 16 bases in the middle. This CDR3 spans 13 amino acids. Germline loops: CDR1 MDHEN, CDR2 SYDVKM. For the CDR3, the DNA is TGTGCCAGCAGTCCCGTAGGGAAGTGGCGCTACACCTTC. It codes for CASSPVGKWRYTF.

This clonotype was seen repeatedly, ten times or more. The rearrangement uses TRBV4-3 and TRBJ2-7; 7 bases align to TRBD2. J gave up 3 bases and V 0 bases, and 5 bases lay outside the gene matches. The germline gives CDR1 LGHNA, CDR2 YSLEER. CDR3 size: 15 residues. The CDR3 nucleotides are TGCGCCAGCAGCCAAGATGAAAGCGGGATCTACGAGCAGTACTTC. It translates to CASSQDESGIYEQYF.

This clonotype was detected many times. The J gene is TRBJ1-1, the V gene TRBV28; D gene uncertain. The CDR3 covers 14 residues. Germline values: CDR1 MDHEN, CDR2 SYDVKM. Trimming left V 1 base short and J 4 bases short, with 10 bases between. The CDR3 DNA reads TGTGCCAGCAGTTTATTCGGGGTTTCCACTGAAGCTTTCTTT. This codes for CASSLFGVSTEAFF. The whole variable domain, filled in from reference TRBV28 and TRBJ1-1, reads DVKVTQSSRYLVKRTGEKVFLECVQDMDHENMFWYRQDPGLGLRLIYFSYDVKMKEKGDIPEGYSVSREKKERFSLILESASTNQTSMYLCASSLFGVSTEAFFGQGTRLTVV.

V usage is TRBV12-3 or TRBV12-4 and J usage is TRBJ2-5; D is ambiguous. The germline V and J ends were trimmed by 7 bases and 2 bases, with 11 bases remaining between them. The CDR3 length is 13 residues. CDR3 region: CASTRVGQETQYF. The DNA of the CDR3 is TGTGCCAGCACTCGGGTTGGGCAAGAGACCCAGTACTTC.

CDR3: CASSIAGGTNSYEQYF. CDR3 sequence (DNA): TGCGCCAGCAGCATAGCGGGAGGTACCAACTCCTACGAGCAGTACTTC. The chain is built from TRBV5-1 and TRBJ2-7, with TRBD2 matching over 10 bases. V was pared by 4 bases and J by 0 bases, with 7 bases of the junction left unmatched. Germline V gene lookup returns CDR1 SGHRS and CDR2 YFSETQ. This CDR3 spans 16 amino acids.

This clonotype was counted at least ten times. V is TRBV2 and J is TRBJ1-5; no reliable D call. The CDR3 covers 13 residues. V gave up 7 bases and J gave up 6 bases, with 13 bases separating them. Germline V gene sequence: CDR1 SNHLY, CDR2 FYNNEI. The DNA for the CDR3 is TGTGCCAGCAAGGAACTACCAGTTCAGCCCCAGCATTTT. It codes for CASKELPVQPQHF.

This clonotype was detected ten times or more. The gene calls are TRBV27 and TRBJ2-5; TRBD2 agrees at 11 bases. The CDR3 totals 14 residues. The V gene end was trimmed by 3 bases and the J gene end by 5 bases; junction bases not matched to a gene: 2. Germline values: CDR1 MNHEY, CDR2 SMNVEV (reference sequence). The CDR3 here is CASSLSSGRETQYF. CDR3 DNA sequence: TGTGCCAGCAGTTTGTCTAGCGGGAGGGAGACCCAGTACTTC.

The chain is built from TRBV6-2 or TRBV6-3 and TRBJ2-7; 9 positions agree with TRBD1. CDR1 MNHEY and CDR2 SVGEGT come from the germline V gene. V dropped 4 bases and J dropped 1; count of bases not matched to a gene: 8. The CDR3 is 16 amino acids. CDR3 loop: CASSSSPGTGSYEQYF. The CDR3 nucleotides are TGTGCCAGCAGTTCTAGTCCCGGGACAGGGTCCTACGAGCAGTACTTC.

This clonotype was picked up many times. The chain links TRBV28 to TRBJ2-4, with TRBD2 identical over 10 bases. The CDR3 runs 19 residues. From germline, CDR1 is MDHEN and CDR2 SYDVKM. Trimming took 4 bases from V and 3 from J; bases not matched to a gene: 15. CDR3 DNA sequence: TGTGCCAGCAGTTCCGGCCTAGCGGGAGTGCAATGGGGCAAAAACATTCAGTACTTC. Translation gives CASSSGLAGVQWGKNIQYF.

This clonotype was observed many times. The chain couples TRBV11-3 to TRBJ1-1, with D possibly matching TRBD1 (6 bases). The germline V and J ends were trimmed by 5 bases and 9 bases, with 13 bases remaining between them. The germline V gene encodes CDR1 SGHNT and CDR2 YENEEA. CDR3 length: 12 amino acids. DNA of the CDR3: TGTGCCAGCAGCCTACCGGACAGCAAAGCTTTCTTT. Residues: CASSLPDSKAFF.

This chain connects TRBV6-1 to TRBJ1-5; D is uncertain. Trimming took off 1 base at V and 4 bases at J, with 17 bases between the two ends. The CDR3 runs to 17 residues. Germline V gene data show CDR1 as MNHNS and CDR2 as SASEGT. CDR3 DNA: TGTGCCAGCAGTGAAGGGGGTTGGCAGAGTCTTAATCAGCCCCAGCATTTT. It yields the protein CASSEGGWQSLNQPQHF.

CDR3 in amino acids: CASSLGQREITGELFF. DNA for the CDR3: TGTGCCAGCAGTTTAGGCCAGCGGGAGATCACCGGGGAGCTGTTTTTT. The chain uses TRBV27 and TRBJ2-2; TRBD2 agrees at 8 bases. Unmatched junction bases numbered 6, after V lost 2 bases and J lost 4 bases. The CDR3 consists of 16 residues. CDR1 MNHEY and CDR2 SMNVEV come from the germline V gene (reference sequence).

This clonotype was counted many times. V usage is TRBV18 and J usage is TRBJ1-2, with a weak D call TRBD1 (6 bases). V shed 3 bases and J shed 4 bases, with 15 bases lying between them. CDR3 length equals 15 residues. The germline V gene has CDR1 KGHSH and CDR2 LQKENI. The CDR3 reads CASSPSGATAYGYTF. The DNA of the CDR3 is TGTGCCAGCTCACCCTCAGGGGCGACCGCCTATGGCTACACCTTC.

This clonotype was seen ten or more times. This sequence joins TRBV4-3 and TRBJ2-5, with 7 bases aligning to TRBD1. Unmatched junction bases numbered 7, after V lost 4 bases and J lost 5 bases. This CDR3 has 14 residues. Germline V gene lookup returns CDR1 LGHNA and CDR2 YSLEER. CDR3 amino acids: CASSPQGVEETQYF. CDR3 nucleotides: TGCGCCAGCAGCCCTCAGGGGGTTGAGGAGACCCAGTACTTC.

The V call is TRBV20-1, the J call TRBJ2-5; a weak D match, TRBD1 (6 bases). Germline V CDR1 and CDR2: DFQATT, SNEGSKA (reference sequence). This CDR3 region has 14 residues. The V gene lost 0 bases and the J gene lost 1 base, with 9 bases spanning the gap. This CDR3 is CSAREGAFQETQYF. CDR3 bases: TGCAGTGCTAGAGAGGGGGCTTTCCAAGAGACCCAGTACTTC.

The chain has TRBV6-1 and TRBJ1-1; 9 nucleotides line up with TRBD1. The CDR3 sequence is 14 residues long. With V trimmed by 5 bases and J by 4 bases, 5 bases remained unmatched. Germline V gene sequence: CDR1 MNHNS, CDR2 SASEGT. The CDR3 region is CASSRDREATEAFF. The DNA for the CDR3 is TGTGCCAGCAGTCGGGACAGGGAGGCCACTGAAGCTTTCTTT.

The rearrangement uses TRBV27 and TRBJ1-2; 10 nucleotides match TRBD1. Germline V gene data show CDR1 as MNHEY and CDR2 as SMNVEV (reference sequence). CDR3 length equals 15 residues. The V segment lost 6 bases and the J segment 4 bases; nucleotides outside the gene matches: 8. The CDR3: CASRVRGQGRYGYTF. Here the CDR3 DNA reads TGTGCCAGCAGAGTCAGGGGACAGGGGCGCTATGGCTACACCTTC.